These 5 T cell receptor beta chains originate from one sample sequenced in a study of T cell changes during pregnancy in multiple sclerosis (dated by TCRdb to about 2019). The method was the immunoSEQ multiplex PCR assay. Imported from immuneACCESS, the table was reduced by TCRdb to in-frame sequences with V and J called. These copies leave out some clones; in studies compared against another copy, an unresolved V gene accounts for under half, and the cause of the remainder is not known. This sample comprises approximately 99,000 clones, 80% to 95% of them detected only once. About 0.95% of the sample lies in the top ten. Here the sequenced sample was peripheral blood, taken after pregnancy. These receptors were taken from a female donor with multiple sclerosis, enrolled in a pregnancy study.

J is TRBJ2-2 and V is TRBV9; perhaps TRBD2 as D (5 bases). CDR1 is SGDLS and CDR2 is YYNGEE in the germline V gene. The CDR3 is made up of 14 amino acids. V lost 5 bases and J 6 bases, leaving 14 bases between the germline ends. CDR3 amino acids: CASSPVSAAGELFF. The DNA of the CDR3 is TGTGCCAGCAGTCCCGTCTCAGCGGCCGGGGAGCTGTTTTTT.

The chain has TRBV7-9 and TRBJ1-3; D gene uncertain. Germline-derived CDR1 and CDR2 are SEHNR and FQNEAQ (reference sequence). The CDR3 runs to 15 residues. Trimming stripped 5 bases from V and 0 bases from J, with 11 bases between. The CDR3 region is CASSPVGLSGNTIYF. The CDR3 nucleotides read TGTGCCAGCAGCCCTGTGGGCCTCTCTGGAAACACCATATATTTT.

In DNA, the CDR3 is TGTGCCGCCAGGGGGAAGAACACCATATATTTT. Translated, it gives CAARGKNTIYF. This chain connects TRBV28 to TRBJ1-3; TRBD1 aligns across 7 bases. The V gene's germline CDR1 is MDHEN and CDR2 SYDVKM. V lost 11 bases to trimming and J lost 7 bases; unmatched junction nucleotides: 5. This CDR3 spans 11 amino acids.

V is TRBV19 and J is TRBJ2-2; 7 bases are a match to TRBD1. The CDR3 length is 13 residues. The germline V gene encodes CDR1 LNHDA and CDR2 SQIVND (reference sequence). Losses at the gene ends were 5 bases for V and 6 bases for J; bases not matched to a gene: 3. In DNA form, the CDR3 reads TGTGCCAGTAGTGTAACAGGGGCCGGGGAGCTGTTTTTT. Protein sequence: CASSVTGAGELFF.

This chain joins TRBV6-1 and TRBJ2-1; D may be TRBD1 (6 bases). Trimming cost V 3 bases and J 7 bases, with 10 bases left between them. Germline assignment: CDR1 MNHNS and CDR2 SASEGT. This CDR3 has 13 residues. CDR3 sequence (DNA): TGTGCCAGCAGTGACAGGGGAGTGAATGAGCAGTTCTTC. Translating it yields CASSDRGVNEQFF.